This TCR beta chain was recovered during a study of cytomegalovirus exposure and HLA in healthy donors (dated by TCRdb to about 2017). With respect to the entire study: An earlier analysis of several hundred of the donors reported more than 250 Gb of sequence data and around 120 million unique TCR beta sequences from 150 million to 200 million T cells. Because of strong linkage in the cohort, roughly 5 DR-DQ haplotypes were treated as single units for association and clustering. Rather than using new phenotypic data, the later analysis identified candidate immune exposures from TCR beta sequences and from how often those sequences occurred across donors. Genome-wide SNP genotypes for about 65% of the roughly 670 donors were used in a later genetic analysis, which treated that subset as a discovery cohort. Typing coverage differed by locus: A, B, C, DRB1 and DQB1 were typed in about 629-630 donors, DQA1 in 522, DPA1 in 600 to 610, and DPB1 in just under 490. In addition to the first cohort of several hundred subjects, a separate validation cohort of about 120 different subjects was used. Every repertoire in the discovery cohort had been generated on one and the same sequencing platform. Using immunosequencing, the study profiled T cell repertoires from 500 to 800 subjects and related those repertoires to cytomegalovirus serostatus. The study aimed to test whether signatures of past pathogen exposure could be identified by cataloging public T cell receptors. Of the roughly 410 genotyped donors, less than 85% were placed in the genetic ancestry cluster associated with self-reported Caucasian donors. About 280 gigabases of sequencing data and approximately 92 million unique TCR sequences made up an early release that covered around 640 HLA-typed donors. In a later analysis, previously published TCR beta repertoires from 550 to 750 donors were re-analyzed and high-resolution HLA genotyping was added so that TCR occurrence patterns could be studied. On average, over 200,000 unique TCR beta nucleotide sequences were sequenced per donor among several hundred genotyped donors of the cohort, with roughly 19% of those sequences being non-productive. To predict cytomegalovirus infection status, the study combined high-throughput TCR immunosequencing, statistical association of individual TCRs with disease status, and machine learning. HLA typing included class I and class II loci at four-digit resolution. To decide whether each TCR beta V gene segment behaved as functional or pseudogenic, an earlier analysis of some 600 of the donors relied on high-throughput TCR beta sequencing. Donor age, sex, ethnicity and CMV serostatus were compiled alongside the repertoire data. What the authors observed across the whole study: Presence/absence analyses assumed roughly uniform sequencing depth across donors, an assumption that may not hold. A further reported finding was that TCR beta sequences accurately predicted the HLA-A and HLA-B alleles for most subjects in the first cohort. Only TCR beta chains were sequenced in this cohort, and the absence of alpha or paired-chain data limited detectable features. Because the 87-base-pair reads could not distinguish some IMGT-functional V segments, including TRBV6-2 and TRBV6-3, those segments were excluded. CMV serostatus was the only immune exposure information available for the cohort. Across donors, most TCR sequences were observed very rarely, whereas some public TCRs were present in many individuals. V-gene and J-gene trimming of TCR beta chains was associated with a missense DCLRE1C variant in a later genetic analysis, and the association was replicated in an independent cohort. In a later analysis, about 16,000 TCR beta sequences were associated with specific HLA alleles at a false discovery rate of 0.05. Most CMV-associated TCR beta chains appeared to be HLA-restricted in a later analysis, and the HLA associations seemed to be driven largely by CMV exposure. Because HLA typing was missing for some donors at each locus, association tests included only the typed subset. The classifier was reported to diagnose cytomegalovirus status with high specificity and sensitivity in both the original and validation cohorts. A cluster of highly shared sequence variants was judged likely to represent a technical artifact of the sequencing pipeline. According to a later analysis, TCR association rates differed among HLA loci, with DRB1 alleles showing the most associated TCRs and HLA-C alleles showing the fewest. Correlated functional status among segregating V segments might reflect linkage disequilibrium, but an unknown experimental factor could not be ruled out. In a later analysis, HLA-associated TCR beta chains showed more clonal expansion and lower generation probabilities than non-associated chains that were equally common. In vitro tests confirmed that three of the cytomegalovirus-associated TCR beta chains recognize cytomegalovirus antigens. Broadly in line with IMGT annotations, most TCR beta V segments showed up in productive rearrangements about 87% or about 30% of the time in an earlier analysis of around 600 of the donors. A later analysis reported that several top co-occurrence clusters appeared linked to parvovirus B19, influenza, CMV and Epstein-Barr virus. Assigning TCR associations to individual alleles was difficult when HLA alleles, especially DR and DQ, strongly co-occurred. According to the authors, the approach could potentially be generalized to other disease states and immunological phenotypes. Compared with the roughly 700-donor mean, donors in an Asian-associated ancestry cluster had fewer N-insertions in productive TCRs, according to a later genetic analysis. The earlier analysis of some 540 of the donors excluded approximately 15 rarely observed V segments, including chromosome 9 orphons, because counts were too low. The study listed 150 to 200 TCR beta chains as associated with cytomegalovirus.

As for this clone: Its antigen remains unidentified. The junction departs from the called germline gene at one end, perhaps through a read error.

The cohort consisted of some 670 healthy bone marrow donors. Cohort members were all nominally healthy when sampled, although unrecorded immune exposures were likely present. The donor was CMV seropositive and belonged to the group of 250 to 350 seropositive cohort members. A peripheral blood sample was provided by each donor, and peripheral blood mononuclear cells were used for TCR beta sequencing. The Qiagen DNeasy Blood Extraction Kit was used to extract genomic DNA from the blood cell samples. Library generation was performed with the immunoSEQ multiplex PCR assay. For the multiplex PCR, a mixture combining 60 forward primers for TCR Vbeta segments and 13 reverse primers for TCR Jbeta segments was used. A multiplex PCR assay on genomic DNA amplified the CDR3 region of rearranged TCR beta genes. The amplified TCR beta libraries were sequenced on the Illumina HiSeq System as 87-base-pair reads. As for the original processing: In a later analysis, 70 million to 95 million unique TCR beta chains were counted across the roughly 610 repertoires, and about 9.9 million of these chains were shared by at least two donors. To remove PCR and sequencing errors, raw reads were error-corrected and collapsed into unique sequences using a nearest-neighbor algorithm that merged closely related sequences. To assign V, D and J gene segments, CDR3 sequences were aligned to IMGT reference sequences. For a sequence to be retained, a match of at least six nucleotides to both a V gene segment and a J gene segment was required. A rearrangement was called productive if the CDR3 had no stop codons and remained in frame with V and J, and every other rearrangement was called non-productive. Following IMGT convention, CDR3 was defined as the stretch from the second conserved V-encoded cysteine to the conserved J-encoded phenylalanine. Sequences without an unambiguous match to a single V gene segment were excluded from the earlier analysis of over 500 of the donors. In an earlier analysis of several hundred of the donors, V segments were called functional above 56.7% productive rearrangements and were called segregating when the between-donor standard deviation exceeded 5%. A statistical classification framework was built for diagnosing cytomegalovirus status from the catalog of TCR beta chain sequences. In a later analysis, TCR nucleotide sequences were compared against IMGT/GENE-DB human TR gene sequences so that V and J genes could be assigned. The TCRdist pipeline was used in a later analysis to assign CDR3 sequences and most-parsimonious VDJ recombination scenarios. In a later analysis, every TCR beta chain was defined by the combination of its CDR3 amino acid sequence and its V-gene family, and reads without a unique V-gene family were dropped. A later analysis removed 450 to 600 highly shared, low-generation-probability nucleotide sequences to deal with suspected cross-contamination and a sequencing artifact. A later analysis calculated a clonal expansion index for each public chain from normalized within-repertoire ranks of inferred template counts. A later analysis computed generation probabilities with a VDJ recombination model fitted to out-of-frame rearrangements, and checked the results against IGoR. A later analysis scored TCR-TCR, TCR-HLA and TCR-CMV co-occurrence with hypergeometric tests, applying a repertoire-size bias correction to TCR pairs. A later analysis estimated false discovery rates by permuting HLA or CMV assignments 20 times. In a later analysis, co-occurring TCRs were grouped with DBSCAN, and TCRdist sequence similarity was added when clustering was performed within HLA-allele-positive subsets. Co-occurrence clustering excluded repertoires with fewer than 30,000 or more than 120,000 public chains, plus five with anomalous nucleotide sharing. In its TCRdb copy, this immuneACCESS table keeps in-frame sequences only and misses some clones. Where compared with another copy, unresolved V genes explain less than half of these, and the others have no known cause. The D gene and trimming were derived from the DNA, and the V and J assignments and clone size from that table. Present in this sample are about 210,000 clones, approximately 80% of which were seen just once. The ten largest clones take up 14% of the sample.

The CDR3 measures 12 amino acids from cysteine to phenylalanine. Only CDR3 DNA is held: 36 bases, read in frame from base 1. The germline V gene provides CDR1 MDHEN and CDR2 SYDVKM. The sample comprised PBMCs. The clonotype was recovered from a woman aged 25 to 45 in good health and CMV-seropositive. This chain joins TRBV28 to TRBJ1-1; the D gene is unclear. This receptor carries the CDR3 CASASGPTEVFF. The DNA sequence reads TGTGCCAGTGCTTCGGGTCCCACTGAAGTTTTCTTT.